These 9 T cell receptor beta chains originate from one sample sequenced in a study of OX40 agonist ivuxolimab in advanced cancers. TCRdb's table, derived via immunoSEQ multiplex PCR, lists solely in-frame clones and lacks some. The data show 75,000 to 95,000 clones, around 92% seen once. The specimen comprised CD4+ or CD8+ T cells sorted from blood, sampled in a trial of the OX40 agonist ivuxolimab. The receptors were gathered from an adult with an advanced solid tumor such as melanoma, head and neck, liver or kidney cancer.

The chain uses TRBV29-1 and TRBJ1-2, with 10 bases lining up with TRBD1. The CDR3 is 14 amino acids. The V and J ends lost 7 bases and 8 bases, in that order; junction bases with no gene match: 13. Per germline, CDR1 SQVTM and CDR2 ANQGSEA. CDR3 region: CSARDRGIPGGYTF. The CDR3 nucleotides are TGCAGCGCCCGGGACAGGGGCATTCCTGGGGGCTACACCTTC.

Written as DNA, the CDR3 is TGCGCCAGCAGCTTGTCACCCTACGAGCAGTACTTC. This encodes CASSLSPYEQYF. The rearrangement uses TRBV5-1 and TRBJ2-7; D is unresolved. The CDR3 spans 12 residues. Per germline, CDR1 SGHRS and CDR2 YFSETQ. Trimming removed 1 base from V and 2 bases from J, with 4 bases in between.

V gene TRBV6-5 combines with J gene TRBJ2-1; 8 bases are a match to TRBD1. In germline, CDR1 is MNHEY, CDR2 SVGAGI. This CDR3 spans 13 amino acids. V was clipped by 6 bases and J by 6 bases; unmatched bases: 4. Here the CDR3 DNA reads TGTGCCAGCAGAAACAGGGGGGTCAATGAGCAGTTCTTC. It translates to CASRNRGVNEQFF.

The chain has TRBV5-1 and TRBJ2-6; D is undetermined. CDR1 is SGHRS, CDR2 YFSETQ, per germline. This CDR3 is 16 amino acids long. V lost 3 bases, J lost 0 bases, and 10 bases lay in between. The CDR3 DNA reads as TGCGCCAGCAGCTCCGGACCGAGCTCTGGGGCCAACGTCCTGACTTTC. It is translated as CASSSGPSSGANVLTF.

In this sample, this clone turned up a few times. The chain is built from TRBV29-1 and TRBJ1-1, with 7 bases lining up with TRBD1. This CDR3 has 14 residues. V lost 3 bases, J lost 1 base, and 5 bases stayed unmatched. Germline V gene lookup returns CDR1 SQVTM and CDR2 ANQGSEA. The CDR3 loop is CSVDNDRANTEAFF. CDR3 DNA: TGCAGCGTTGATAATGACAGGGCGAACACTGAAGCTTTCTTT.

V and J are TRBV30 and TRBJ1-4, with D perhaps matching TRBD1 (6 bases). Trimming left V 8 bases short and J 5 bases short, with 30 bases between. Looked up from germline, CDR1 is GTSNPN and CDR2 is SVGIG (reference sequence). The CDR3 is 18 residues long. The CDR3 sequence is CALQTGGLAGGLNEKLFF. CDR3 DNA sequence: TGTGCCCTCCAGACCGGGGGACTAGCGGGGGGGCTGAATGAAAAACTGTTTTTT.

V gene TRBV5-1 combines with J gene TRBJ1-2; D perhaps matches TRBD1 (6 bases). The germline V gene encodes CDR1 SGHRS and CDR2 YFSETQ. The V gene lost 0 bases and the J gene lost 6 bases, with 9 bases spanning the gap. This CDR3 comprises 13 residues. The CDR3 DNA reads TGCGCCAGCAGCTTGGCCGCAGGGGATGGCTACACCTTC. Protein: CASSLAAGDGYTF.

This CDR3 is CASSWEGPDTGELFF. The CDR3 nucleotides are TGTGCCAGCAGCTGGGAGGGCCCCGACACCGGGGAGCTGTTTTTT. The chain joins TRBV11-1 to TRBJ2-2, with 7 bases aligning to TRBD2. The ends lost 4 bases at V and 3 bases at J; junction bases unmatched: 5. The CDR3 covers 15 residues. Germline loops: CDR1 SGHAT, CDR2 FQDESV (reference sequence).

V usage is TRBV18 and J usage is TRBJ2-1; D gene ambiguous. The germline V gene encodes CDR1 KGHSH and CDR2 LQKENI. V lost 1 base and J lost 8, with 15 bases in between. This CDR3 comprises 15 residues. The CDR3 is CASSPRLAQKDEQFF. CDR3 nucleotide sequence: TGTGCCAGCTCACCACGTCTTGCGCAGAAGGATGAGCAGTTCTTC.